A selection of T cell receptor beta chains follows, all from one sample in a study of PD-1 blockade in mismatch repair-deficient tumors. Method: immunoSEQ multiplex PCR; TCRdb's copy keeps in-frame clones and lacks some. Among about 25,000 clones listed, approximately 84% were seen once. This material consisted of PBMCs, taken before pembrolizumab treatment. Every receptor here comes from an adult with mismatch repair-deficient cancer. Both conserved end residues are part of each CDR3. The order of the fields is CDR3 length, V gene, J gene, clone size, D gene, CDR3 protein, CDR3 DNA. D genes are given only for firm matches. Clone size is stated in some rows and not others, as once, few, many or a class when expanded.

13	TRBV23-1	TRBJ1-2	.	TRBD1	CASMGQRYYGYTF	TGCGCCAGCATGGGACAGCGCTACTATGGCTACACCTTC
13	TRBV5-1	TRBJ2-5	.	.	CASSLQDPETQYF	TGCGCCAGCAGCTTACAAGATCCAGAGACCCAGTACTTC
14	TRBV19	TRBJ1-2	once	.	CASNPEGRSYGYTF	TGTGCCAGTAACCCGGAGGGCAGGAGCTATGGCTACACCTTC
13	TRBV6-5	TRBJ2-5	.	TRBD1	CASRQGAGETQYF	TGTGCCAGCAGACAGGGGGCTGGGGAGACCCAGTACTTC
13	TRBV5-6	TRBJ1-5	.	.	CASSLAGNQPQHF	TGTGCCAGCAGCTTGGCCGGTAATCAGCCCCAGCATTTT
15	TRBV19	TRBJ2-7	.	TRBD2	CASSFGRGSSYEQYF	TGTGCCAGTAGTTTCGGGAGGGGAAGCTCCTACGAGCAGTACTTC
14	TRBV7-8	TRBJ1-5	.	.	CASSLRRGDQPQHF	TGTGCCAGCAGCTTAAGGAGGGGAGATCAGCCCCAGCATTTT
16	TRBV5-1	TRBJ2-1	.	TRBD2	CASSLRTSGGYNEQFF	TGCGCCAGCAGCTTGAGGACTAGCGGGGGCTACAATGAGCAGTTCTTC
14	TRBV9	TRBJ1-1	.	.	CASSVAGGNTEAFF	TGTGCCAGCAGCGTAGCCGGGGGGAACACTGAAGCTTTCTTT
15	TRBV4-1	TRBJ2-1	once	TRBD2	CASSQGLAGYNEQFF	TGCGCCAGCAGCCAAGGACTAGCGGGATACAATGAGCAGTTCTTC
13	TRBV30	TRBJ2-1	.	.	CAWSVQSYNEQFF	TGTGCCTGGAGTGTACAAAGTTACAATGAGCAGTTCTTC
13	TRBV9	TRBJ2-1	.	.	CASSVGPFDEQFF	TGTGCCAGCAGCGTAGGGCCGTTCGATGAGCAGTTCTTC
16	TRBV10-3	TRBJ2-3	.	.	CAISKVQGSRTDTQYF	TGTGCCATCAGTAAGGTACAGGGATCACGCACAGATACGCAGTATTTT
12	TRBV7-2	TRBJ2-7	few	.	CASSLQALEQYF	TGTGCCAGCAGCCTGCAAGCGCTTGAGCAGTACTTC
16	TRBV4-2	TRBJ2-1	.	.	CASSQDLGGGGNEQFF	TGTGCCAGCAGCCAAGACTTGGGGGGAGGGGGCAATGAGCAGTTCTTC
14	TRBV6-5	TRBJ2-7	few	TRBD1	CASSSDRGSYEQYF	TGTGCCAGCAGTTCCGACAGGGGCTCCTACGAGCAGTACTTC
16	TRBV27	TRBJ2-7	.	TRBD2	CASSLSGTSGRYEQYF	TGTGCCAGCAGTCTATCCGGGACTAGCGGGAGGTACGAGCAGTACTTC
10	TRBV2	TRBJ2-5	.	.	CASSKETQYF	TGTGCCAGCAGCAAAGAGACCCAGTACTTC
16	TRBV7-3	TRBJ2-5	.	TRBD2	CASSPPGLAPQETQYF	TGTGCCAGCAGCCCGCCGGGACTAGCGCCGCAAGAGACCCAGTACTTC
13	TRBV28	TRBJ1-4	.	.	CASSGGGHEKLFF	TGTGCCAGCAGCGGGGGGGGGCATGAAAAACTGTTTTTT
14	TRBV30	TRBJ2-7	.	TRBD2	CAWSRGLGGYEQYF	TGTGCCTGGAGTAGGGGACTAGGAGGCTACGAGCAGTACTTC
15	TRBV28	TRBJ1-1	.	TRBD1	CASSTTGALYTEAFF	TGTGCCAGCAGCACGACAGGGGCGCTTTACACTGAAGCTTTCTTT
16	TRBV28	TRBJ1-5	.	TRBD1	CASSLGQGYSNQPQHF	TGTGCCAGCAGCCTTGGACAGGGATATAGCAATCAGCCCCAGCATTTT
12	TRBV28	TRBJ1-2	.	.	CASRQGYYGYTF	TGTGCCAGCAGACAGGGTTACTATGGCTACACCTTC
12	TRBV5-1	TRBJ2-7	few	.	CASSLGGSEQYF	TGCGCCAGCAGCTTAGGTGGGAGCGAGCAGTACTTC
15	TRBV15	TRBJ1-5	.	.	CATSRPGHSNQPQHF	TGTGCCACCAGCAGACCCGGACATAGCAATCAGCCCCAGCATTTT
16	TRBV7-2	TRBJ2-7	.	TRBD2	CASSPGLAGPSYEQYF	TGTGCCAGCAGCCCGGGACTAGCGGGACCCTCCTACGAGCAGTACTTC
15	TRBV5-5	TRBJ1-1	.	.	CASRQPGQMNTEAFF	TGTGCCAGCAGACAACCCGGACAGATGAACACTGAAGCTTTCTTT
18	TRBV4-1	TRBJ2-1	.	TRBD2	CASSQEQTSGRAHNEQFF	TGCGCCAGCAGCCAAGAGCAGACTAGCGGGAGGGCCCACAATGAGCAGTTCTTC
17	TRBV11-3	TRBJ2-3	.	.	CASSLDARIYYTDTQYF	TGTGCCAGCAGCTTAGATGCTCGGATATACTACACAGATACGCAGTATTTT
17	TRBV19	TRBJ2-7	few	TRBD2	CASSTLAGARTNGEQYF	TGTGCCAGTAGTACCCTCGCGGGAGCGAGGACTAACGGCGAGCAGTACTTC
12	TRBV29-1	TRBJ1-1	.	TRBD1	CSVATGTNEAFF	TGCAGCGTTGCGACAGGGACCAATGAAGCTTTCTTT
12	TRBV30	TRBJ2-6	.	.	CACYSGANVLTF	TGTGCCTGTTACTCTGGGGCCAACGTCCTGACTTTC
17	TRBV19	TRBJ2-5	.	TRBD2	CASSTPRGAGERETQYF	TGTGCCAGTAGTACCCCAAGAGGGGCGGGAGAGAGGGAGACCCAGTACTTC
16	TRBV4-1	TRBJ2-7	.	.	CASSLTLGGGGYEQYF	TGCGCCAGCAGCCTTACCCTAGGGGGGGGAGGCTACGAGCAGTACTTC
17	TRBV25-1	TRBJ2-1	.	.	CASSEFRRASSDNEQFF	TGTGCCAGCAGTGAATTTAGGAGGGCATCTTCCGACAATGAGCAGTTCTTC